These 10 T cell receptor beta chains were sequenced from one sample in a study of shared clonotypes between healthy human individuals. Naive CD8 cells comprised CD45RO-negative, CCR7-positively selected cells, excluding terminally differentiated effector memory CD45RA+ cells. Assay: immunoSEQ multiplex PCR; the TCRdb copy retains only in-frame clones and omits some. In the table there are some 1,900,000 clones, about 95% of which are singletons. The source material was naive CD8+ T cells sorted from blood. The receptor source for this set is a man younger than 35 in good health.

This clone came up a few times. A much larger clonotype is one base distant, so this may be a read error. Other nucleotide sequences from this sample produce the same CDR3. The rearrangement links TRBV13 to TRBJ2-2; D remains unclear. Germline CDR1 is PRHDT and CDR2 is FYEKMQ (reference sequence). The CDR3 contains 13 residues. With 0 bases removed from V and 2 bases from J, the gap between germline ends came to 1 base. The CDR3 DNA reads TGTGCCAGCAGCTTAGGCAACACCGGGGAGCTGTTTTTT. This codes for CASSLGNTGELFF.

The chain joins TRBV27 to TRBJ1-5, with D possibly being TRBD1 (6 bases). Per the germline V gene, CDR1 is MNHEY and CDR2 is SMNVEV (reference sequence). Trimming removed 4 bases from V and 4 bases from J, with 11 bases in between. The CDR3 extends over 14 amino acids. DNA of the CDR3: TGTGCCAGCAGTTCAGGACAGTATAATCAGCCCCAGCATTTT. This sequence encodes CASSSGQYNQPQHF.

The V gene is TRBV7-8, the J gene TRBJ2-7, with 10 bases aligning to TRBD2. The CDR3 consists of 18 residues. V was clipped by 1 base and J by 4 bases; unmatched bases: 13. Looked up from germline, CDR1 is SGHVS and CDR2 is FQNEAQ. The CDR3 DNA reads as TGTGCCAGCAGCTTAGTGGTAGCGGGGGGTTTTTCTGGGTACGAGCAGTACTTC. Protein sequence: CASSLVVAGGFSGYEQYF. The entire variable domain, with the rest obtained from reference TRBV7-8 and TRBJ2-7, is as follows: GAGVSQSPRYKVAKRGQDVALRCDPISGHVSLFWYQQALGQGPEFLTYFQNEAQLDKSGLPSDRFFAERPEGSVSTLKIQRTQQEDSAVYLCASSLVVAGGFSGYEQYFGPGTRLTVT.

The genes are TRBV28 and TRBJ1-3; 7 nucleotides agree with TRBD1. This CDR3 contains 18 residues. The trim removed 5 bases at V and 4 bases at J, leaving 17 bases unmatched. CDR1 and CDR2 (germline): MDHEN, SYDVKM. In nucleotides, the CDR3 is TGTGCCAGCAGTCCCCGTAAGGGTACAGGGGTTGACGGAAACACCATATATTTT. It translates to CASSPRKGTGVDGNTIYF. Based on the CDR3 plus reference TRBV28 and TRBJ1-3, the full variable domain is DVKVTQSSRYLVKRTGEKVFLECVQDMDHENMFWYRQDPGLGLRLIYFSYDVKMKEKGDIPEGYSVSREKKERFSLILESASTNQTSMYLCASSPRKGTGVDGNTIYFGEGSWLTVV.

This chain uses TRBV4-1 with TRBJ1-1; 7 nucleotides match TRBD1. CDR3 length: 16 amino acids. V was clipped by 3 bases and J by 0 bases; unmatched bases: 7. Germline V gives CDR1 MGHRA, CDR2 YSYEKL. The CDR3 DNA follows: TGCGCCAGCAGCCAGCGGGACAGCCTAATGAACACTGAAGCTTTCTTT. This translates into CASSQRDSLMNTEAFF.

The J gene is TRBJ2-5, the V gene TRBV7-8; perhaps TRBD1 as D (5 bases). This CDR3 has 14 amino acids. The V and J ends lost 0 bases and 2 bases respectively, with 7 bases between them. Germline CDR1 reads SGHVS; CDR2 reads FQNEAQ. CDR3 sequence: CASSLAGQQETQYF. The CDR3 region has the DNA TGTGCCAGCAGCTTAGCGGGGCAACAAGAGACCCAGTACTTC.

Note on this clone: Different DNA sequences within this sample yield the same CDR3. V is TRBV7-8 and J is TRBJ2-7; D unresolved. The germline V gene encodes CDR1 SGHVS and CDR2 FQNEAQ. Deletions cut 5 bases from V and 3 bases from J, with 8 bases between. CDR3 length: 12 amino acids. For the CDR3, the DNA is TGTGCCAGCAGCCCCTACGACTACGAGCAGTACTTC. Translating it yields CASSPYDYEQYF.

The V and J genes are TRBV13 and TRBJ2-7; TRBD1 agrees at 11 bases. Per the germline V gene, CDR1 is PRHDT and CDR2 is FYEKMQ (reference sequence). The junction had 3 bases not matched to a gene; V was cut back by 3 bases and J by 5 bases. The CDR3 is made up of 14 amino acids. CDR3 protein: CASSFGQGANEQYF. The CDR3 DNA sequence: TGTGCCAGCAGCTTTGGACAGGGGGCGAACGAGCAGTACTTC.

This sequence joins TRBV30 and TRBJ2-7, with D unclear. V shed 6 bases and J shed 1 base, with 13 bases lying between them. This CDR3 spans 13 amino acids. Germline loops: CDR1 GTSNPN, CDR2 SVGIG (reference sequence). DNA for the CDR3: TGTGCCTGCCTTCAGGACGGATCCTACGAGCAGTACTTC. Translating it yields CACLQDGSYEQYF.

This clone appeared once. The DNA for the CDR3 is TGTGCCAGCAGTTTCCCCGTCGAGCAGTACTTC. Translating it yields CASSFPVEQYF. The chain employs TRBV27 and TRBJ2-7; D is unresolved. Germline-derived CDR1 and CDR2 are MNHEY and SMNVEV (reference sequence). V was shortened by 3 bases and J by 6 bases, with 6 bases between the two germline ends. This CDR3 is built from 11 residues.